A selection of T cell receptor beta chains follows, all from one sample in a study of cytomegalovirus exposure and HLA in healthy donors. Using immunoSEQ multiplex PCR, the repertoire was profiled, and TCRdb retains in-frame clones only, with some absent. The sample lists more than 90,000 clones, about 80% occurring once. Sequenced: PBMCs. The receptors here all came from a middle-aged man in good health and CMV-seropositive. The CDR3 runs from the conserved cysteine through the conserved F or W. Fields, in order: clone size, CDR3 length, J gene, D gene, V gene, CDR3 DNA, CDR3 protein. The D gene is left open where the match is weak. Size is stated for part of the rows, as once, few or many counts, or as a class when the clone is expanded.

>few|16|TRBJ1-4|TRBD1|TRBV14
TGTGCCAGCAGCCAAGATATTGGGACAGGGGATGGAAAACTGTTTTTT
CASSQDIGTGDGKLFF
>.|15|TRBJ2-3|.|TRBV27
TGTGCCAGCAGAGGGAGCACTGAGACTGGCGATACGCAGTATTTT
CASRGSTETGDTQYF
>.|12|TRBJ1-2|.|TRBV5-1
TGCGCCAGCAGCGACGGGGACTATGGCTACACCTTC
CASSDGDYGYTF
>.|15|TRBJ2-1|TRBD2|TRBV9
TGTGCCAGCAGCGTGCGGGGGGCCTCCTACAATGAGCAGTTCTTC
CASSVRGASYNEQFF
>.|14|TRBJ2-2|.|TRBV4-2
TGTGCCAGCAGCCCGGCCGCCAGGGCCGGGGAGCTGTTTTTT
CASSPAARAGELFF
>.|11|TRBJ2-1|TRBD2|TRBV28
TGTGCCAGCAGTCGGGGGGGTGAGCAGTTCTTC
CASSRGGEQFF
>.|11|TRBJ1-1|.|TRBV20-1
TGCAGTGCCGGGAGCCACGTTGAAGCTTTCTTT
CSAGSHVEAFF
>.|17|TRBJ1-4|TRBD1|TRBV10-3
TGTGCCATCAGTGAGTCAATGCGGGGACAGCGTAATGAAAAACTGTTTTTT
CAISESMRGQRNEKLFF
>.|14|TRBJ1-1|.|TRBV2
TGTGCCAGCGGCCTAGGGATAGGGAGAACTGAAGCTTTCTTT
CASGLGIGRTEAFF
>.|15|TRBJ2-2|TRBD2|TRBV4-3
TGCGCCAGCAGCGAAGGACTAGCGAACACCGGGGAGCTGTTTTTT
CASSEGLANTGELFF
>few|20|TRBJ2-6|.|TRBV19
TGTGCCAGTAGTATTGGATGGAGGGGTAGGATGGGCTCTGGGGCCAACGTCCTGACTTTC
CASSIGWRGRMGSGANVLTF
>.|13|TRBJ2-3|.|TRBV5-5
TGTGCAACAGGGCCAGCGTCCACAGATACGCAGTATTTT
CATGPASTDTQYF
>.|16|TRBJ1-1|.|TRBV5-1
TGCGCCAGCAGCCACCTGGCGGGGGGGGGCTACACTGAAGCTTTCTTT
CASSHLAGGGYTEAFF
>.|17|TRBJ1-1|.|TRBV4-1
TGCGCCAGCAGCCAAGAGGGGCAGGGAAGGATAAACACTGAAGCTTTCTTT
CASSQEGQGRINTEAFF
>.|16|TRBJ2-3|.|TRBV11-2
TGTGCCAGCAGCCCCCAAGGGCGGGGGCCAGTGAGTACGCAGTATTTT
CASSPQGRGPVSTQYF
>.|16|TRBJ1-3|TRBD1|TRBV2
TGTGCCAGCAGTGAAGCGCCAGGGACAGCTGGAAACACCATATATTTT
CASSEAPGTAGNTIYF
>.|13|TRBJ1-1|TRBD1|TRBV29-1
TGCAGCGTTCTGGGACAGTTGAACACTGAAGCTTTCTTT
CSVLGQLNTEAFF
>.|16|TRBJ2-7|TRBD2|TRBV19
TGTGCCAGTTCTTTTCGGACTAGCGGGGTTACCTACGAGCAGTACTTC
CASSFRTSGVTYEQYF
>.|14|TRBJ2-1|TRBD1|TRBV18
TGTGCCAGCTCACGACAGGGTACCTACAATGAGCAGTTCTTC
CASSRQGTYNEQFF
>.|17|TRBJ2-3|TRBD2|TRBV4-1
TGCGCCAGCAGCCATAAGAGTGGCGGGGGGGATGGCGATACGCAGTATTTT
CASSHKSGGGDGDTQYF
>.|15|TRBJ2-2|.|TRBV28
TGTGCCAGCAGCGTCGGAGGGGGGGGCACCGGGGAGCTGTTTTTT
CASSVGGGGTGELFF
>.|14|TRBJ1-1|TRBD1|TRBV7-2
TGTGCCAGCAGCTACCAGGGGGCGAGGACTGAAGCTTTCTTT
CASSYQGARTEAFF
>.|15|TRBJ2-1|TRBD1|TRBV28
TGTGCCAGCAGACCAGGGGGCGGGTCCTACAATGAGCAGTTCTTC
CASRPGGGSYNEQFF
>once|15|TRBJ2-2|.|TRBV6-7
TGTGCTAGCAGTTACGATACAGGGTCCACCGGGGAGCTGTTTTTT
CASSYDTGSTGELFF
>.|16|TRBJ2-7|.|TRBV6-5
TGTGCCAGCAGTTACTCTGGAGACGCGTTCCCCTACGAGCAGTACTTC
CASSYSGDAFPYEQYF
>.|18|TRBJ2-1|TRBD2|TRBV29-1
TGCAGCGTTGTGGGGGCTAGCGGGGGAGTTCTCTCCTACAATGAGCAGTTCTTC
CSVVGASGGVLSYNEQFF
>.|15|TRBJ2-1|TRBD1|TRBV6-5
TGTGCCAGCAGGTCCTCCAGGGGGCCCCACAATGAGCAGTTCTTC
CASRSSRGPHNEQFF
>few|16|TRBJ1-2|TRBD1|TRBV10-3
TGTGCCAGCAGTTACTCCACAGGGGGCGGGGACTATGGCTACACCTTC
CASSYSTGGGDYGYTF
>.|14|TRBJ2-7|.|TRBV15
TGTGCCACCAGTTCGCACAGAGGGTCCTACGAGCAGTACTTC
CATSSHRGSYEQYF
>.|16|TRBJ1-4|.|TRBV5-6
TGTGCCAGCAGCAACCGGGGGAGGGGCGGTAATGAAAAACTGTTTTTT
CASSNRGRGGNEKLFF
>.|19|TRBJ1-6|.|TRBV4-1
TGCGCCAGCAGCCGCCCCGGGGGAGGGCTGAGCTCCTATAATTCACCCCTCCACTTT
CASSRPGGGLSSYNSPLHF
>.|16|TRBJ2-7|TRBD1|TRBV6-5
TGTGCCAGCAGTCACTTTCGGGACAGGGGAGTGTTCGAGCAGTACTTC
CASSHFRDRGVFEQYF
>few|14|TRBJ1-5|.|TRBV21-1
TGTGCCAGCTACAGGGGAGCGGGCAATCAGCCCCAGCATTTT
CASYRGAGNQPQHF
>.|15|TRBJ1-4|TRBD1|TRBV5-4
TGTGCCAGCAGCTCTGGAGGACAGGGGGATGAAAAACTGTTTTTT
CASSSGGQGDEKLFF
>.|14|TRBJ1-2|TRBD1|TRBV5-1
TGCGCCAGCAGCTTGGAGGGGGCGAGCTATGGCTACACCTTC
CASSLEGASYGYTF